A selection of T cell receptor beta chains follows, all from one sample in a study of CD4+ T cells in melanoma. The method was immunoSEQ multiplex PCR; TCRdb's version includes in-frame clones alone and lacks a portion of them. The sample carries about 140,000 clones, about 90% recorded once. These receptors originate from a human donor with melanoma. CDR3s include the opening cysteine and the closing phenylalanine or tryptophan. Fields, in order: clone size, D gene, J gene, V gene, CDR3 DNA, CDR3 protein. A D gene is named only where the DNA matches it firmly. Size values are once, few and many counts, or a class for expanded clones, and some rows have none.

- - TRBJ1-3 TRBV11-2 TGTGCCAGCAGCAAGAGGCAGGGGAAGAGCTCTGGAAACACCATATATTTT CASSKRQGKSSGNTIYF
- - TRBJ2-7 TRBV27 TGTGCCAGCAGTTCGGATGTGGAATACGAGCAGTACTTC CASSSDVEYEQYF
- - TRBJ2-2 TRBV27 TGTGCCAGCTCACCATCGACAGGGAGGTACACCGGGGAGCTGTTTTTT CASSPSTGRYTGELFF
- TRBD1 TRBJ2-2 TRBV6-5 TGTGCCAGCAGACGACAGGGGCTGAACACCGGGGAGCTGTTTTTT CASRRQGLNTGELFF
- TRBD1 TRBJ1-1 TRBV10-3 TGTGCCATCAGCGAGGGGGCTCCCGATAGGGACACTGAAGCTTTCTTT CAISEGAPDRDTEAFF
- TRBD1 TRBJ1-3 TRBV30 TGTGCCTGGAGTGTAATGGGACAGAAAACCTCTGGAAACACCATATATTTT CAWSVMGQKTSGNTIYF
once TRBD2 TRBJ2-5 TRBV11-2 TGTGCCAGCAGCTTAATACTAGCGGGGGGGAGGGAGACCCAGTACTTC CASSLILAGGRETQYF
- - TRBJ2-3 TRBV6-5 TGTGCCAGCAGTTCGCGCAATATAGATACGCAGTATTTT CASSSRNIDTQYF
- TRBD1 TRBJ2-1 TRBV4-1 TGCGCCAGCTCGGACAGGGAGGCCTCTGAGCAGTTCTTC CASSDREASEQFF
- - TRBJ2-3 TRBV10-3 TGTGCCATCAGTGAGTCGACAGAGGCAGATACGCAGTATTTT CAISESTEADTQYF
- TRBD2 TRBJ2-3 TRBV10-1 TGCGCCAGCAGTGATGCTGTGGCGGGGGGGCTGGATACGCAGTATTTT CASSDAVAGGLDTQYF
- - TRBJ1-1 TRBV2 TGTGCCAGCAGTGGGGACTCCCAGGAGGCTTTCTTT CASSGDSQEAFF
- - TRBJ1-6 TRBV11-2 TGTGCCAGCAGCTTTCAGGCAGGGATTGCATCACCCCTCCACTTT CASSFQAGIASPLHF
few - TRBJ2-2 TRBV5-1 TGCGCCAGCAGCTTGGTAGGGAACGCCGGGGAGCTGTTTTTT CASSLVGNAGELFF
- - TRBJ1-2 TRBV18 TGTGCCAGCTCACCACCCTCAGACCCGGTGATGGGCTACACCTTC CASSPPSDPVMGYTF
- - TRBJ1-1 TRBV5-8 TGTGCCAGCAGCTTTTCCCCCCTGAACACTGAAGCTTTCTTT CASSFSPLNTEAFF
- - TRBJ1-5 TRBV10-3 TGTGCCATCCAGGGATATAGCAATCAGCCCCAGCATTTT CAIQGYSNQPQHF
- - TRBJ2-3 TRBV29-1 TGCAGCGTCAGGTTTTCAGATACGCAGTATTTT CSVRFSDTQYF
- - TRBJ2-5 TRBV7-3 TGTGCCAGCAGCCAAACGGGTGGACAAGAGACCCAGTACTTC CASSQTGGQETQYF
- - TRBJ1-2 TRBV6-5 TGTGCCAGCAGCAGAAAGACAGGCATCTATGGCTACACCTTC CASSRKTGIYGYTF
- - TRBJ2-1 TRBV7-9 TGTGCCAGCTCCCACCGGCGGGGCTCCTACAATGAGCAGTTCTTC CASSHRRGSYNEQFF
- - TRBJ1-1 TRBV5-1 TGCGCCAGCAGCTTGAAGATCTCGGGTAACACTGAAGCTTTCTTT CASSLKISGNTEAFF
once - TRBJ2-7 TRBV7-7 TGTGCCAGCAGCTTAGATCACGGGGACGAGCAGTACTTC CASSLDHGDEQYF
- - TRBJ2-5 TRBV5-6 TGTGCCAGCAGCTTGACTCAGGTGGAAGAGACCCAGTACTTC CASSLTQVEETQYF
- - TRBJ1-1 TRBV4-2 TGTGCCAGCAGCCAAGATTCACACCTTGGGCTGAACACTGAAGCTTTCTTC CASSQDSHLGLNTEAFF
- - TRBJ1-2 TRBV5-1 TGCGCCAGCAGCTTCAGCAGGGATCATGGCTACACCTTC CASSFSRDHGYTF
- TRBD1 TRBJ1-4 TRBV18 TGTGCCAGCTCACCCGGACAGGGGTTTGAAAAACTGTTTTTT CASSPGQGFEKLFF
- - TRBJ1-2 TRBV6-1 TGTGCCAGCAGTGAAAACGGTTTTTACTATGGCTACACCTTC CASSENGFYYGYTF
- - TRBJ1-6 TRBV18 TGTGCCAGCTCACCACAAGAATATAATTCACCCCTCCACTTT CASSPQEYNSPLHF
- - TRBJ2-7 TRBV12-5 TGTGCTAGTGGTTTGTCCCTCTACGAGCAGTACTTC CASGLSLYEQYF
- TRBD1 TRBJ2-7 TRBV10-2 TGCGCCAGCGGACCGGGACAGGGGATCTCCGAGCAGTACTTC CASGPGQGISEQYF
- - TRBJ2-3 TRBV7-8 TGTGCCAGCAGCTTATCAACTAGTACGCAGTATTTT CASSLSTSTQYF
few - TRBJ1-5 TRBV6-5 TGTGCCAGCAGTTCCGGGAGTGGAGGCAATCAGCCCCAGCATTTT CASSSGSGGNQPQHF
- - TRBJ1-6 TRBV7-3 TGTGCCAGCAGCCCCGGCACAGGGAGCAATTCACCCCTCCACTTT CASSPGTGSNSPLHF
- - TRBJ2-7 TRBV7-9 TGTGCCAGCAGCTCCGCCGGGACGGTTGTCTCCTACGAGCAGTACTTC CASSSAGTVVSYEQYF
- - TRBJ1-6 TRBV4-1 TGCGCCAGCAGCCAAGCGTTTAACAGAGATAATTCACCCCTCCACTTT CASSQAFNRDNSPLHF
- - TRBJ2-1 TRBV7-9 TGTGCCAGCAGCTTAGTAAAGGGGTCGGGGTTTAAGTTGGTGAATGAGCAGTTCTTC CASSLVKGSGFKLVNEQFF
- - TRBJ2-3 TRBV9 TGTGCCAGCAGCGTTTCAGGGAAGGCAGATACGCAGTATTTT CASSVSGKADTQYF
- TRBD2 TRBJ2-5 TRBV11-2 TGTGCCAGCAGCCCTAGCGGAAGACAAGAGACCCAGTACTTC CASSPSGRQETQYF
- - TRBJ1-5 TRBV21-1 TGTGCCACTACGACCTGCCCTAGCAGTCAGCCCCAGCATTTT CATTTCPSSQPQHF
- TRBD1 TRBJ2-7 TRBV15 TGTGCCACCAGCAGGGAGACAGGGACCATCTACGAGCAGTACTTC CATSRETGTIYEQYF
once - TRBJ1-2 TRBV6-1 TGTGCCAGCAGTGAAGGACCGACCTATGGCTACACCTTC CASSEGPTYGYTF
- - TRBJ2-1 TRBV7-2 TGTGCCAGCAGCCCTAGGCGGGGCCTGTACAATGAGCAGTTCTTC CASSPRRGLYNEQFF
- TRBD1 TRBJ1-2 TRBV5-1 TGCGCCAGCAGCTCCCACAGGGGGGACTATGGCTACACCTTC CASSSHRGDYGYTF
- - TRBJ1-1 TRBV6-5 TGTGCCAGCCTAGAGACCTTGAACACTGAAGCTTTCTTT CASLETLNTEAFF
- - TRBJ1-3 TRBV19 TGTGCCAGTAGTTTCGGCAGCTCTGGAAACACCATATATTTT CASSFGSSGNTIYF
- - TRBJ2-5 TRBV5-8 TGTGCCAGCAGCTCGCGGGGACACACGCAAGAGACCCAGTACTTC CASSSRGHTQETQYF
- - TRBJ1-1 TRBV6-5 TGTGCCAGCAGTTACCACGGGAACATGAACACTGAAGCTTTCTTT CASSYHGNMNTEAFF
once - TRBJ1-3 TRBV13 TGTGCCAGCACCCGTAGGGGACCTGGAAACACCATATATTTT CASTRRGPGNTIYF
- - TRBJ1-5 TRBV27 TGTGCCAGCAGGGCGACAGGTACACATCAGCCCCAGCATTTT CASRATGTHQPQHF
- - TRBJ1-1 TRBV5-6 TGTGCCAGCAGCTTGATCATGAACACTGAAGCTTTCTTT CASSLIMNTEAFF
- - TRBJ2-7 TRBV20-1 TGCAGTGCTAGAGACAGAAATGAGCAGTACTTC CSARDRNEQYF
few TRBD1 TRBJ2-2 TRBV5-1 TGCGCCAGCTCCGGACAGGGCTACGGGGAGCTGTTTTTT CASSGQGYGELFF
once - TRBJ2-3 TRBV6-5 TGTGCCAGCAAACAGGGACCTAGCACAGATACGCAGTATTTT CASKQGPSTDTQYF
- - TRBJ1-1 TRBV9 TGTGCCAGCAGCGTAGGGGGGCTCACTGAAGCTTTCTTT CASSVGGLTEAFF